These 18 T cell receptor beta chains were all obtained from the same sample, sequenced in a study of T cell changes during pregnancy in multiple sclerosis (dated by TCRdb to between 2018 and 2021). The library was obtained by the immunoSEQ multiplex PCR assay. As stored in TCRdb, this immuneACCESS dataset retains in-frame rearrangements with V and J assigned. A fraction of the clones does not appear; measured against another copy, unresolved V genes explain less than half of the discrepancy, and the remainder lacks a known reason. The sample table contains about 47,000 clones; only one count was recorded for almost 95% of them. Of the sample, 2% to 2.5% is held by the ten largest clones. Sequences were derived from peripheral blood, sampled in the third trimester of pregnancy. The origin of the receptors is a female donor with multiple sclerosis, enrolled in a pregnancy study.

This chain uses TRBV9 with TRBJ1-1; D is ambiguous. Trimming stripped 1 base from V and 2 bases from J, with 12 bases between. The CDR3 contains 15 residues. CDR1 is SGDLS, CDR2 YYNGEE, per germline. CDR3 loop: CASSVIRSGNTEAFF. In DNA form, the CDR3 reads TGTGCCAGCAGCGTAATACGTAGTGGTAACACTGAAGCTTTCTTT. The variable domain in full, with the rest retrieved from reference TRBV9 and TRBJ1-1, is DSGVTQTPKHLITATGQRVTLRCSPRSGDLSVYWYQQSLDQGLQFLIQYYNGEERAKGNILERFSAQQFPDLHSELNLSSLELGDSALYFCASSVIRSGNTEAFFGQGTRLTVV.

The V gene is TRBV19, the J gene TRBJ2-1; 11 bases map to TRBD2. The germline V gene has CDR1 LNHDA and CDR2 SQIVND (reference sequence). V lost 5 bases to trimming and J lost 7 bases; unmatched junction nucleotides: 10. The length of the CDR3 is 16 residues. CDR3 nucleotides: TGTGCCAGTAGTGGTACTAGCGGGAGAAGTGTAAATGAGCAGTTCTTC. This sequence encodes CASSGTSGRSVNEQFF. The full variable domain, rest sourced from reference TRBV19 and TRBJ2-1, is DGGITQSPKYLFRKEGQNVTLSCEQNLNHDAMYWYRQDPGQGLRLIYYSQIVNDFQKGDIAEGYSVSREKKESFPLTVTSAQKNPTAFYLCASSGTSGRSVNEQFFGPGTRLTVL.

The chain has TRBV5-4 and TRBJ1-2; the match to TRBD1 covers 9 bases. In germline, CDR1 is SGHNT, CDR2 YYREEE (reference sequence). Losses at the gene ends were 3 bases for V and 5 bases for J; bases not matched to a gene: 5. This CDR3 is built from 14 residues. The CDR3 sequence: CASSSTGGYYGYTF. DNA for the CDR3: TGTGCCAGCAGCTCTACAGGGGGCTATTATGGCTACACCTTC.

The rearrangement uses TRBV5-5 and TRBJ2-6, with TRBD1 matching 7 bases. Looked up from germline, CDR1 is SGHKS and CDR2 is YYEKEE (reference sequence). Unmatched junction bases numbered 14, after V lost 5 bases and J lost 3 bases. The CDR3 length is 18 residues. The CDR3 region has the DNA TGTGCCAGCAGGCTAGCCGGGACAGCGACAGGTGGGGCCAACGTCCTGACTTTC. Translating gives CASRLAGTATGGANVLTF.

The J gene is TRBJ2-3, the V gene TRBV9; 10 bases align to TRBD2. CDR3 length: 16 residues. J was trimmed by 2 bases and V by 4 bases; bases with no gene match: 7. Germline loops: CDR1 SGDLS, CDR2 YYNGEE. The CDR3 loop is CASSPGLATNTDTQYF. The CDR3 DNA is TGTGCCAGCAGCCCGGGACTAGCGACCAACACAGATACGCAGTATTTT.

This sequence joins TRBV7-9 and TRBJ1-5; D ambiguous. Trimming removed 5 bases from V and 7 bases from J, with 12 bases in between. The CDR3 totals 13 residues. The germline gives CDR1 SEHNR, CDR2 FQNEAQ (reference sequence). CDR3: CASSPLPEQPQHF. The CDR3 DNA follows: TGTGCCAGCAGCCCTCTTCCGGAGCAGCCCCAGCATTTT.

The gene calls are TRBV28 and TRBJ1-1; 7 bases line up with TRBD1. V dropped 5 bases and J dropped 0; count of bases not matched to a gene: 15. CDR1 is MDHEN and CDR2 is SYDVKM in the germline V gene. This CDR3 spans 18 amino acids. The CDR3: CASSLPHRDRGMNTEAFF. The CDR3 coding sequence is TGTGCCAGCAGTCTACCCCATCGGGACAGAGGCATGAACACTGAAGCTTTCTTT.

The chain uses TRBV11-2 and TRBJ2-5; 7 nucleotides line up with TRBD1. With V trimmed by 4 bases and J by 2 bases, 7 bases remained unmatched. Germline loops: CDR1 SGHAT, CDR2 FQNNGV. The CDR3 runs 15 residues. DNA of the CDR3: TGTGCCAGCAGCTCCGGGGACAGACCACAAGAGACCCAGTACTTC. Protein sequence: CASSSGDRPQETQYF.

This chain links TRBV13 with TRBJ2-7, with 9 bases lining up with TRBD2. V was pared by 7 bases and J by 7 bases, with 17 bases of the junction left unmatched. This CDR3 contains 16 residues. Germline V gene data show CDR1 as PRHDT and CDR2 as FYEKMQ (reference sequence). The CDR3 sequence: CASNPYEAGGLWEQYF. The CDR3 nucleotides are TGTGCCAGCAACCCCTACGAGGCGGGAGGGTTGTGGGAGCAGTACTTC.

This chain links TRBV19 with TRBJ2-1; 8 nucleotides line up with TRBD2. The length of the CDR3 is 13 residues. After removal of 7 bases from V and 10 bases from J, the junction contained 9 bases not matched to a gene. Germline-derived CDR1 and CDR2 are LNHDA and SQIVND (reference sequence). CDR3 nucleotides: TGTGCCAGTACCGTAGCGGGGTCAGGGGAGCAGTTCTTC. Translating it yields CASTVAGSGEQFF.

This chain's CDR3 is CASSLRTSGVNEQFF. The CDR3 nucleotides read TGTGCCAGCAGCTTGAGGACTAGCGGGGTCAATGAGCAGTTCTTC. This rearrangement joins TRBV5-6 to TRBJ2-1, with 12 positions matching TRBD2. CDR3 size: 15 residues. CDR1 is SGHDT, CDR2 YYEEEE, per germline. V lost 1 base, J lost 6 bases, and 2 bases stayed unmatched.

This clone was seen only once. V usage is TRBV7-3 and J usage is TRBJ2-1, with 9 bases identical to TRBD2. This CDR3 spans 15 amino acids. CDR1 is SGHTA and CDR2 is FQGTGA in the germline V gene. With V trimmed by 5 bases and J by 7 bases, 9 bases remained unmatched. The CDR3 region is CASSTTAGGLNEQFF. The DNA for the CDR3 is TGTGCCAGCAGCACCACAGCGGGAGGTCTTAATGAGCAGTTCTTC.

The chain couples TRBV27 to TRBJ2-1, with 8 bases aligning to TRBD2. Germline lookup yields CDR1 MNHEY and CDR2 SMNVEV (reference sequence). This CDR3 contains 16 residues. Losses at the gene ends were 6 bases for V and 7 bases for J; bases not matched to a gene: 14. The CDR3 is CASSGQGTSYTNEQFF. The CDR3 nucleotides are TGTGCCAGCAGCGGTCAGGGGACTAGTTATACGAATGAGCAGTTCTTC.

This clone appeared a single time. The chain has TRBV25-1 and TRBJ2-5, with 8 bases identical to TRBD1. Germline CDR1 and CDR2: MGHDK and SYGVNS. This CDR3 spans 16 amino acids. V was pared by 6 bases and J by 1 base, with 10 bases of the junction left unmatched. CDR3 nucleotide sequence: TGTGCCAGCAGGGAAGAACTCAGGGGGCCCCAAGAGACCCAGTACTTC. Translating gives CASREELRGPQETQYF.

This clone is a singleton in its sample. The chain combines TRBV5-1 with TRBJ2-1; D remains unclear. V lost 0 bases and J lost 8, with 12 bases in between. This CDR3 has 14 residues. The germline V gene has CDR1 SGHRS and CDR2 YFSETQ. The CDR3, as DNA: TGCGCCAGCAGCTTGGACCACATCCAGGATGAGCAGTTCTTC. This codes for CASSLDHIQDEQFF.

The rearrangement joins TRBV19 to TRBJ2-7; maybe TRBD1 (5 bases). Germline CDR1 and CDR2: LNHDA and SQIVND (reference sequence). The CDR3 extends over 13 amino acids. Trimming pared 3 bases from V and 3 bases from J, leaving 9 bases between. The CDR3 DNA is TGTGCCAGTAGTATCTGGGGCGGCTACGAGCAGTACTTC. Its protein product is CASSIWGGYEQYF.

V gene TRBV28 combines with J gene TRBJ1-5, with 7 bases that match TRBD1. V was pared by 9 bases and J by 0 bases, with 8 bases of the junction left unmatched. The germline CDR1 and CDR2 sequences are MDHEN and SYDVKM. CDR3 length equals 15 residues. CDR3 sequence: CASLKNRGSNQPQHF. The CDR3 nucleotides read TGTGCCAGTCTAAAGAACAGGGGTAGCAATCAGCCCCAGCATTTT.

The V and J genes are TRBV7-3 and TRBJ1-1; the D gene is possibly TRBD1 (5 bases). V gave up 3 bases and J gave up 1 base, with 12 bases separating them. This CDR3 contains 15 residues. Germline CDR1 and CDR2: SGHTA and FQGTGA. CDR3 region: CASSFGGTGNTEAFF. CDR3 in DNA: TGTGCCAGCAGCTTCGGGGGGACGGGGAACACTGAAGCTTTCTTT.